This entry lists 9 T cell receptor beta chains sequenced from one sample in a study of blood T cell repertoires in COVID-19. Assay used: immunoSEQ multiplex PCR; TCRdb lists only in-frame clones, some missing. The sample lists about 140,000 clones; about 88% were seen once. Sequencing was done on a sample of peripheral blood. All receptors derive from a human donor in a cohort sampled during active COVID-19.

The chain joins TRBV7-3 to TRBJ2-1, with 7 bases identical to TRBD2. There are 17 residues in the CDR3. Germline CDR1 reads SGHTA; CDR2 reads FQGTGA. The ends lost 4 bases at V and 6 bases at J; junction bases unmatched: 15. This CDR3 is CASSSHGTTHPANEQFF. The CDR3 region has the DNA TGTGCCAGCAGCTCCCATGGGACTACCCACCCCGCCAATGAGCAGTTCTTC.

DNA for the CDR3: TGTGCCAGTAGGGGGACAGAGACCACTGAAGCTTTCTTT. It specifies CASRGTETTEAFF. The chain has TRBV19 and TRBJ1-1, with TRBD1 identical over 7 bases. This CDR3 contains 13 residues. V shed 6 bases, J shed 4 bases, and the junction held 5 bases outside the gene matches. CDR1 is LNHDA, CDR2 SQIVND, per germline (reference sequence).

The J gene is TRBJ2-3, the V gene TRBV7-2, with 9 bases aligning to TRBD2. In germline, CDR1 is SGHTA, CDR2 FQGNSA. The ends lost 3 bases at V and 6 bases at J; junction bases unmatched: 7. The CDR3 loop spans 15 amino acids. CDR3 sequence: CASSLRAGGRDTQYF. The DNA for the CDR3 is TGTGCCAGCAGCTTGAGAGCGGGGGGTAGGGATACGCAGTATTTT.

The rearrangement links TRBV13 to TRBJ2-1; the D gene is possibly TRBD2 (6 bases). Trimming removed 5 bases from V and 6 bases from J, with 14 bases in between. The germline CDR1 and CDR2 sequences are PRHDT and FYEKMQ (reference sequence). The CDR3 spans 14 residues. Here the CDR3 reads CASSLLQGGNEQFF. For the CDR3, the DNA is TGTGCCAGCAGCCTCCTTCAGGGAGGCAATGAGCAGTTCTTC.

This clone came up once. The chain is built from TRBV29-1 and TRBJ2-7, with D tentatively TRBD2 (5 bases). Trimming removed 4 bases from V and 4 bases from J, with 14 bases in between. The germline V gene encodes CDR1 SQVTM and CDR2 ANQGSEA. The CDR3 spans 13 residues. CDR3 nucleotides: TGCAGCGTTGTAAAACCGGGATCTTACGAGCAGTACTTC. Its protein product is CSVVKPGSYEQYF.

CDR3 loop: CASSQFRGTQYF. The CDR3 nucleotides read TGTGCCAGCAGCCAATTTCGGGGAACGCAGTATTTT. The chain employs TRBV3-1 (or the pseudogene TRBV3-2) and TRBJ2-3, with D tentatively TRBD2 (5 bases). This CDR3 spans 12 amino acids. Trimming stripped 2 bases from V and 9 bases from J, with 9 bases between. Germline CDR1 reads LGHDT; CDR2 reads YNNKEL (reference sequence).

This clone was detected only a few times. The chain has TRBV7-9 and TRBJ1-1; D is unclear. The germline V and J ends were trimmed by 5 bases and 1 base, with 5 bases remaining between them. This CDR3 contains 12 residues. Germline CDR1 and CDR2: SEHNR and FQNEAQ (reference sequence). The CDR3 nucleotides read TGTGCCAGCAGCCCGCGGAACACTGAAGCTTTCTTT. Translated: CASSPRNTEAFF.

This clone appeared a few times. The CDR3 bases are TGTGCCAGCAGTCAGATGGGCGTCGGGGCAGGGGGGAAAGCTAACTATGGCTACACCTTC. Encoded protein: CASSQMGVGAGGKANYGYTF. V gene TRBV27 combines with J gene TRBJ1-2; 7 bases match TRBD1. V was clipped by 5 bases and J by 0 bases; unmatched bases: 21. Germline values: CDR1 MNHEY, CDR2 SMNVEV (reference sequence). This CDR3 region has 20 residues.

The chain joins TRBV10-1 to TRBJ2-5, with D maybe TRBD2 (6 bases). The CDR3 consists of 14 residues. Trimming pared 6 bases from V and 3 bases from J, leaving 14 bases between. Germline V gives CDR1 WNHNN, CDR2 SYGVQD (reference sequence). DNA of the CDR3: TGCGCCAGCAGCCAAGGGACTGGCAAAGAGACCCAGTACTTC. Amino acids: CASSQGTGKETQYF.